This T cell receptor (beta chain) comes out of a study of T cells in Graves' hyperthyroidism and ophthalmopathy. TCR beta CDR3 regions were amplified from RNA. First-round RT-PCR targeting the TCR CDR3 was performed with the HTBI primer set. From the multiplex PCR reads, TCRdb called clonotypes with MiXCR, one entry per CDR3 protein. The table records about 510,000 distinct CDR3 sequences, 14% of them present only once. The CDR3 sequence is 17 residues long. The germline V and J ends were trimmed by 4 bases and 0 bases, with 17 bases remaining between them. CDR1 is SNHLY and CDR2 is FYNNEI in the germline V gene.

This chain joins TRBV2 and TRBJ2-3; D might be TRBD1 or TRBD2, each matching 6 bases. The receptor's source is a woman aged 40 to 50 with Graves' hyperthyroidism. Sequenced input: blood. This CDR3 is CASSGMEGRGSTDTQYF. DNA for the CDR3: TGTGCCAGCAGTGGAATGGAGGGCAGGGGAAGCACAGATACGCAGTATTTT.